This passage covers 21 T cell receptor beta chains from one sample sequenced in a study of human T cells and chemical hapten exposure. TCRdb reanalysed the RACE reads using MiXCR and keeps one entry per CDR3 protein. The sample lists roughly 380,000 distinct CDR3 sequences, 4.5% to 6% seen once, with just over 2.5% in the top ten. Specified time point: pre-sensitization, week 0. Specified treatment: therapeutic diphenylcyclopropenone sensitization with weekly scalp DPC. Sequencing was performed on whole blood, taken in connection with sensitization to the hapten diphenylcyclopropenone (DPC). These receptors were collected from a woman aged 45 to 65 with alopecia areata. Some clones in this sample may be carry-over from other donors' samples.

This clonotype was seen a few times. The rearrangement links TRBV12-3 or TRBV12-4 to TRBJ2-3; the D gene could be TRBD1 or TRBD2 (5 bases each). Trimming removed 3 bases at V and 8 bases at J, with 18 bases between. This CDR3 contains 15 residues. CDR3 residues: CASSLLRGEQGTQYF. DNA of the CDR3: TGTGCCAGCAGTTTGTTGAGGGGCGAGCAGGGTACGCAGTATTTT.

This clonotype was observed many times. The chain recombines TRBV20-1 with TRBJ2-3; D is unresolved. Germline values: CDR1 DFQATT, CDR2 SNEGSKA (reference sequence). CDR3 length: 16 amino acids. Trimming stripped 6 bases from V and 3 bases from J, with 22 bases between. The CDR3 DNA reads TGCAGTGCCAAGCGATTAGGGCAGTCAAGGACAGATACGCAGTATTTT. Amino acid sequence: CSAKRLGQSRTDTQYF.

This clonotype was counted many times. The chain combines TRBV6-5 with TRBJ2-7, with D tentatively TRBD1 (6 bases). The length of the CDR3 is 14 residues. Germline loops: CDR1 MNHEY, CDR2 SVGAGI. The V and J ends lost 5 bases and 2 bases respectively, with 13 bases between them. DNA for the CDR3: TGTGCCAGCAGTACACGGACAGCCCCCTACGAGCAGTACTTC. Residues: CASSTRTAPYEQYF.

Many counts were recorded for this clonotype. This CDR3 is CASSLGAENSPLHF. CDR3 nucleotides: TGCGCCAGCAGCCTGGGGGCAGAGAATTCACCCCTCCACTTT. The chain employs TRBV4-3 and TRBJ1-6; perhaps TRBD1 as D (6 bases). Germline V gene sequence: CDR1 LGHNA, CDR2 YSLEER. V was trimmed by 4 bases and J by 7 bases, leaving 11 bases between them. The CDR3 contains 14 residues.

This clonotype has at least ten counts. The chain links TRBV27 to TRBJ2-7; D is perhaps TRBD1 (6 bases). The length of the CDR3 is 13 residues. CDR1 is MNHEY and CDR2 is SMNVEV in the germline V gene (reference sequence). Trimming took off 6 bases at V and 5 bases at J, with 14 bases between the two ends. CDR3 sequence (DNA): TGTGCCAGCAGCCCCACAGGGCCCCACGAGCAGTACTTC. Translated: CASSPTGPHEQYF.

This clonotype was picked up a small number of times. V usage is TRBV20-1 and J usage is TRBJ2-3; TRBD2 matches 13 bases. With V trimmed by 3 bases and J by 3 bases, 3 bases remained unmatched. The CDR3 is 15 residues long. Per the germline V gene, CDR1 is DFQATT and CDR2 is SNEGSKA (reference sequence). CDR3 DNA sequence: TGCAGTGCTAGGGGACTAGCGGGATCAACAGATACGCAGTATTTT. Protein product: CSARGLAGSTDTQYF.

This clonotype has ten or more counts. The CDR3 sequence is CSVDVSDTQYF. CDR3 nucleotides: TGCAGCGTTGACGTGTCAGATACGCAGTATTTT. V gene TRBV29-1 combines with J gene TRBJ2-3; D ambiguous. Germline V gene sequence: CDR1 SQVTM, CDR2 ANQGSEA. V was cut by 3 bases and J by 4 bases, with 5 bases left in between. This CDR3 region has 11 residues.

Ten or more counts support this clonotype. An end of the junction does not agree with germline; a read error may underlie this. CDR3 protein: CASNQAGVSTDTQYF. CDR3 sequence (DNA): TGTGCCAGCAACCAAGCGGGGGTGAGCACAGATACGCAGTATTTT. J is TRBJ2-3 and V is TRBV14; 8 nucleotides line up with TRBD2. This CDR3 region has 15 residues. In germline, CDR1 is SGHDN, CDR2 FVKESK.

V usage is TRBV7-9 and J usage is TRBJ2-7; D unclear. CDR3 length: 14 residues. Germline V gene sequence: CDR1 SEHNR, CDR2 FQNEAQ (reference sequence). Trimming removed 4 bases from V and 0 bases from J, with 10 bases in between. This CDR3 is CASSSGTYSYEQYF. The CDR3 region has the DNA TGTGCCAGCAGCTCCGGAACTTACTCCTACGAGCAGTACTTC.

The chain recombines TRBV29-1 with TRBJ2-7; 7 nucleotides align to TRBD1. The CDR3 runs to 13 residues. Germline CDR1 reads SQVTM; CDR2 reads ANQGSEA. The J segment lost 3 bases and the V segment lost 3 bases, leaving 5 bases of the junction unmatched. The CDR3 nucleotides read TGCAGCGTTGAGTCGGGACAGTACTACGAGCAGTACTTC. The encoded protein is CSVESGQYYEQYF.

This chain connects TRBV20-1 to TRBJ1-6, with D uncertain. The germline V gene encodes CDR1 DFQATT and CDR2 SNEGSKA (reference sequence). The CDR3 is 14 residues long. V was pared by 0 bases and J by 4 bases, with 7 bases between. CDR3 in amino acids: CSARDLGYNSPLHF. The CDR3 region has the DNA TGCAGTGCTAGAGATCTTGGTTATAATTCACCCCTCCACTTT.

The chain recombines TRBV6-2 or TRBV6-3 with TRBJ1-6; 9 bases align to TRBD1. J gave up 7 bases and V 6 bases, and 4 bases lay outside the gene matches. The CDR3 loop spans 14 amino acids. Per germline, CDR1 MNHEY and CDR2 SVGEGT. CDR3 in amino acids: CASSWTGENSPLHF. The CDR3 DNA reads TGTGCCAGCAGCTGGACAGGGGAGAATTCACCCCTCCACTTT.

This clonotype occurred many times. The V and J genes are TRBV7-9 and TRBJ2-3; tentatively, D is TRBD2 (6 bases). The germline gives CDR1 SEHNR, CDR2 FQNEAQ (reference sequence). V lost 3 bases to trimming and J lost 3 bases, with 13 bases between them. The CDR3 loop spans 15 amino acids. CDR3 region: CASSFVGGGTDTQYF. The CDR3 DNA reads as TGTGCCAGCAGCTTTGTGGGGGGAGGAACAGATACGCAGTATTTT.

J is TRBJ1-4 and V is TRBV20-1; D gene ambiguous. Germline loops: CDR1 DFQATT, CDR2 SNEGSKA (reference sequence). CDR3 length: 11 residues. The V gene lost 5 bases and the J gene lost 7 bases, with 8 bases spanning the gap. The chain's CDR3 is CSAPVGEKLFF. In DNA form, the CDR3 reads TGCAGTGCTCCAGTGGGTGAAAAACTGTTTTTT.

V is TRBV20-1 and J is TRBJ1-4; the D gene is possibly TRBD1 (6 bases). The CDR3 covers 15 residues. The V and J ends lost 0 bases and 6 bases respectively, with 14 bases between them. The V gene's germline CDR1 is DFQATT and CDR2 SNEGSKA (reference sequence). CDR3 in amino acids: CSAREYRVGDEKLFF. CDR3 DNA sequence: TGCAGTGCTAGAGAATACAGGGTGGGGGATGAAAAACTGTTTTTT.

This clonotype came up many times. The chain employs TRBV5-5 and TRBJ1-1; TRBD1 aligns across 7 bases. V dropped 4 bases and J dropped 2; count of bases not matched to a gene: 8. Germline V CDR1 and CDR2: SGHKS, YYEKEE (reference sequence). The CDR3 is 15 residues long. The CDR3: CASSPGTARNTEAFF. CDR3 bases: TGTGCCAGCAGCCCCGGGACAGCAAGAAACACTGAAGCTTTCTTT. The full variable domain, rest sourced from reference TRBV5-5 and TRBJ1-1, is DAGVTQSPTHLIKTRGQQVTLRCSPISGHKSVSWYQQVLGQGPQFIFQYYEKEERGRGNFPDRFSARQFPNYSSELNVNALLLGDSALYLCASSPGTARNTEAFFGQGTRLTVV.

This clonotype was recorded at least ten times. The genes are TRBV7-2 and TRBJ1-1, with 7 bases matching TRBD1. The V gene end was trimmed by 5 bases and the J gene end by 8 bases; junction bases not matched to a gene: 5. The CDR3 loop spans 12 amino acids. Germline assignment: CDR1 SGHTA and CDR2 FQGNSA. The CDR3: CASSPGQIEAFF. CDR3 nucleotide sequence: TGTGCCAGCAGCCCGGGACAGATAGAAGCTTTCTTT.

This clonotype was observed a handful of times. V usage is TRBV20-1 and J usage is TRBJ2-2; D possibly corresponds to TRBD2 (5 bases). The CDR3 loop spans 15 amino acids. The germline V gene encodes CDR1 DFQATT and CDR2 SNEGSKA (reference sequence). The V end was cut by 0 bases, the J end by 4 bases, with 12 bases between. DNA for the CDR3: TGCAGTGCTAGAGATCGAGGGAGTGGCACCGGGGAGCTGTTTTTT. Residues: CSARDRGSGTGELFF.

This clonotype appeared many times. V gene TRBV7-2 combines with J gene TRBJ2-5, with 10 bases identical to TRBD2. The germline V gene encodes CDR1 SGHTA and CDR2 FQGNSA. V lost 0 bases, J lost 1 base, and 2 bases stayed unmatched. The CDR3 length is 16 residues. The CDR3 sequence is CASSLARTSGQETQYF. Written as DNA, the CDR3 is TGTGCCAGCAGCTTAGCCCGGACTAGCGGCCAAGAGACCCAGTACTTC.

In its sample, this clonotype was seen many times. The chain employs TRBV4-1 and TRBJ2-6; D is perhaps TRBD2 (5 bases). This CDR3 contains 16 residues. The V gene lost 0 bases and the J gene lost 1 base, with 7 bases spanning the gap. Germline-derived CDR1 and CDR2 are MGHRA and YSYEKL. In DNA, the CDR3 is TGCGCCAGCAGCCAAGATCGGGGTTCTGGGGCCAACGTCCTGACTTTC. As protein: CASSQDRGSGANVLTF.

This clonotype has more than one count but fewer than ten. The rearrangement links TRBV20-1 to TRBJ2-3; no reliable D call. The CDR3 sequence is 14 residues long. V lost 3 bases and J lost 1, with 11 bases in between. Germline lookup yields CDR1 DFQATT and CDR2 SNEGSKA (reference sequence). The CDR3 coding sequence is TGCAGTGCTAGCCCCGGGCCTGGCACAGATACGCAGTATTTT. As protein: CSASPGPGTDTQYF.